Presented here are 9 T cell receptor beta chains from one specimen sequenced in a study of CD8+ T cells in alopecia areata. Reverse transcription of extracted RNA yielded cDNA, which provided the sequencing template. Profiling relied on immunoSEQ multiplex PCR, and the TCRdb table lists in-frame clones only, not all of them. The table shows about 150,000 clones, with about 51% occurring only once. This sample comprised CD8+ T cells sorted from blood, obtained at week 0. The receptor source for this set is a human donor with alopecia areata.

The J gene is TRBJ1-1, the V gene TRBV29-1; D gene unclear. Germline CDR1 is SQVTM and CDR2 is ANQGSEA. V was shortened by 0 bases and J by 7 bases, with 9 bases between the two germline ends. The CDR3 contains 12 residues. CDR3 region: CSVEDPGFEAFF. The CDR3 nucleotides read TGCAGCGTTGAAGATCCCGGGTTTGAAGCTTTCTTT.

The chain employs TRBV30 and TRBJ2-1, with D unclear. The CDR3 is 11 amino acids. Trimming removed 1 base at V and 10 bases at J, with 8 bases between. Germline lookup yields CDR1 GTSNPN and CDR2 SVGIG (reference sequence). The DNA of the CDR3 is TGTGCCTGGAGTGAAGGACGGGAGCAGTTCTTC. It is translated as CAWSEGREQFF.

This clone was seen a handful of times. The gene calls are TRBV30 and TRBJ2-1; the D is unclear. Trimming left V 0 bases short and J 3 bases short, with 9 bases between. Germline values: CDR1 GTSNPN, CDR2 SVGIG (reference sequence). The CDR3 runs 14 residues. In nucleotides, the CDR3 is TGTGCCTGGAGTGTCGGGTCCTACTACAATGAGCAGTTCTTC. Protein: CAWSVGSYYNEQFF.

The V and J genes are TRBV30 and TRBJ2-3, with D unclear. The CDR3 sequence is 11 residues long. Germline lookup yields CDR1 GTSNPN and CDR2 SVGIG (reference sequence). Trimming removed 2 bases from V and 14 bases from J, with 14 bases in between. The CDR3 sequence: CAWSSSTVRYF. The DNA of the CDR3 is TGTGCCTGGAGTAGCAGTACAGTCCGGTATTTT.

Only a few counts were recorded for this clone. The chain recombines TRBV30 with TRBJ2-5; maybe TRBD1 (5 bases). Germline V CDR1 and CDR2: GTSNPN, SVGIG (reference sequence). This CDR3 region has 14 residues. The V gene lost 3 bases and the J gene lost 5 bases, with 16 bases spanning the gap. The CDR3 DNA follows: TGTGCCTGGAGCCTCCCCCTCAAGGGGGAGACCCAGTACTTC. This encodes CAWSLPLKGETQYF.

This chain connects TRBV2 to TRBJ1-1, with TRBD1 as a possible D gene (6 bases). Germline-derived CDR1 and CDR2 are SNHLY and FYNNEI. V lost 11 bases, J lost 5 bases, and 18 bases lay in between. The CDR3 sequence is 13 residues long. CDR3 bases: TGTGCCGTGGAGGGGGGCGCAGGGACTGAAGCTTTCTTT. It codes for CAVEGGAGTEAFF. Full variable domain (missing parts from reference TRBV2 and TRBJ1-1): EPEVTQTPSHQVTQMGQEVILRCVPISNHLYFYWYRQILGQKVEFLVSFYNNEISEKSEIFDDQFSVERPDGSNFTLKIRSTKLEDSAMYFCAVEGGAGTEAFFGQGTRLTVV.

The sample holds a few counts of this clone. The rearrangement joins TRBV15 to TRBJ2-5; D is perhaps TRBD1 (5 bases). V lost 5 bases to trimming and J lost 4 bases, with 11 bases between them. Germline V CDR1 and CDR2: LNHNV, YYDKDF (reference sequence). The CDR3 is 13 residues long. CDR3 bases: TGTGCCACCAGCTCAGGGATCCGAGAGACCCAGTACTTC. It yields the protein CATSSGIRETQYF.

V and J are TRBV27 and TRBJ2-3, with D perhaps TRBD1 or TRBD2 (5 bases each). The CDR3 has 15 residues. The V and J ends lost 3 bases and 2 bases respectively, with 12 bases between them. Germline-derived CDR1 and CDR2 are MNHEY and SMNVEV (reference sequence). CDR3 residues: CASSLGDGYTDTQYF. The CDR3 region has the DNA TGTGCCAGCAGTTTGGGGGACGGATACACAGATACGCAGTATTTT.

The rearrangement links TRBV27 to TRBJ2-7; a weak D match, TRBD1 (5 bases). V lost 7 bases, J lost 6 bases, and 16 bases lay in between. Germline values: CDR1 MNHEY, CDR2 SMNVEV (reference sequence). The length of the CDR3 is 13 residues. CDR3 amino acids: CASTKGYGGEQYF. CDR3 nucleotides: TGTGCCAGCACAAAGGGGTATGGCGGCGAGCAGTACTTC.